This T cell receptor beta chain came from a study of regulatory T cells in long-lasting Graves disease. The study, taken as a whole, reports: A limited number of samples was an acknowledged limitation.

In its sample, this clonotype was seen many times. Antigen specificity is unknown. Germline assignment: CDR1 DFQATT and CDR2 SNEGSKA (reference sequence). The V end was cut by 6 bases, the J end by 0 bases, with 9 bases between. The CDR3 loop spans 13 amino acids. To make TCR beta libraries, researchers used iRepertoire HTBI primers and Arm-PCR of CDR3 regions. Using its own MiXCR run on the multiplex PCR reads, TCRdb lists one record per CDR3 protein. Among approximately 490,000 distinct CDR3 sequences listed, around 15% were seen once. Regarding time point: newly diagnosed GD, antithyroid drugs for less than 3 months. With RNA extracted from PBMCs as input, the TCR library was made. These data were likewise used in another study, on T cells in Graves' hyperthyroidism and ophthalmopathy.

The chain links TRBV20-1 to TRBJ2-1; D perhaps matches TRBD1 (5 bases). This receptor was taken from a middle-aged man with Graves disease. Sequencing used peripheral blood mononuclear cells (PBMCs), obtained at new diagnosis, from a patient treated with antithyroid drugs. As DNA, the CDR3 is TGCAGTGCGGGGCAAAGCTCCTACAATGAGCAGTTCTTC. The encoded protein is CSAGQSSYNEQFF.